This T cell receptor beta chain was obtained from a study of Ad26.COV2.S vaccination and SARS-CoV-2 variants. Study in general: Doses of Ad26.COV2.S were injected into muscle once or twice, 56 days apart.

TCRdb's table, derived via immunoSEQ multiplex PCR, lists solely in-frame clones and lacks some. The data contain around 300,000 clones, 70% to 90% of them singletons. Comments on this clone: Its antigen remains unidentified.

The CDR3 is 15 residues long. The V and J ends lost 7 bases and 0 bases, in that order; junction bases with no gene match: 5. Germline CDR1 is LNHDA and CDR2 is SQIVND (reference sequence). Treatment specified: approximately 18 received Ad26.COV2.S at low or high dose, single or two shots; 5 received placebo; per-sample allocation not given. Repertoires come from day 63 after the first vaccine or placebo injection. An adult aged 18-55 years in Boston served as the donor. An Ad26 vector expressing Wuhan-strain SARS-CoV-2 spike constituted the vaccine. Notes on the study in general: Vaccinated individuals (as opposed to placebo recipients) had higher spike-specific TCR breadth.

The receptor was isolated from a person aged 18-65 years who received the Ad26.COV2.S COVID-19 vaccine or a placebo. Sequenced here: peripheral blood, sampled in a trial of Ad26.COV2.S vaccine versus placebo. The chain joins TRBV19 to TRBJ2-7, with 11 bases identical to TRBD2. CDR3 residues: CASTPSGGSSYEQYF. The CDR3 nucleotides are TGTGCCAGTACCCCTAGCGGGGGGAGCTCCTACGAGCAGTACTTC.